The T cell receptor (beta chain) under discussion was sequenced for a study of human T cells and chemical hapten exposure. Via MiXCR, TCRdb re-called the RACE reads, giving one row per CDR3 protein. This sample has more than 250,000 distinct CDR3 sequences, with around 7% found just once. The time point is: pre-sensitization, week 0. As for treatment: therapeutic diphenylcyclopropenone sensitization with weekly scalp DPC. V lost 4 bases and J 2 bases, leaving 15 bases between the germline ends. Germline assignment: CDR1 MNHEY and CDR2 SVGAGI. The CDR3 totals 16 residues. This clonotype has more than one count but fewer than ten.

This receptor was identified in a man aged 18 to 29 with alopecia areata. Some clones in this sample may be carry-over from other donors' samples. The sequences come from whole blood, collected in connection with sensitization to the hapten diphenylcyclopropenone (DPC). The V call is TRBV6-5, the J call TRBJ2-1, with D possibly being TRBD1 or TRBD2 (5 bases each). The CDR3 loop reads CASSSPERGTYNEQFF. Here the CDR3 DNA reads TGTGCCAGCAGTTCCCCGGAGAGGGGCACCTACAATGAGCAGTTCTTC.